The 5 T cell receptor beta chains below all came from one sample that was sequenced in a study of T cell responses to AZD1222 COVID-19 vaccine. Using immunoSEQ multiplex PCR, the repertoire was profiled, and TCRdb retains in-frame clones only, with some absent. This sample has fewer than 110,000 clones, with 90% to 95% found just once. The source was peripheral blood, collected 28 days after the second AZD1222 dose. The receptors were gathered from an adult who received the AZD1222 COVID-19 vaccine.

This rearrangement joins TRBV11-2 to TRBJ2-7; 9 nucleotides align to TRBD2. This CDR3 is 15 amino acids long. The germline CDR1 and CDR2 sequences are SGHAT and FQNNGV. Trimming removed 5 bases from V and 0 bases from J; junction bases left unmatched: 5. The CDR3, as DNA: TGTGCCAGCAGCGAAGCGGGGGGCACCTCCTACGAGCAGTACTTC. Its protein is CASSEAGGTSYEQYF.

The gene calls are TRBV7-9 and TRBJ1-5, with no clear D. This CDR3 spans 13 amino acids. The germline V gene has CDR1 SEHNR and CDR2 FQNEAQ (reference sequence). The V gene lost 5 bases and the J gene lost 4 bases, with 9 bases spanning the gap. The CDR3 nucleotides read TGTGCCAGCAGCGGAGGGTGGAATCAGCCCCAGCATTTT. This gives the protein CASSGGWNQPQHF.

This clone appeared once. The CDR3, as DNA: TGCGCCAGCAGCTGGGGGGGACTAGCGGGATCAGATACGCAGTATTTT. Translated, it gives CASSWGGLAGSDTQYF. The chain links TRBV5-1 to TRBJ2-3, with 13 bases aligning to TRBD2. The germline V gene has CDR1 SGHRS and CDR2 YFSETQ. After removal of 3 bases from V and 4 bases from J, the junction contained 5 bases not matched to a gene. This CDR3 spans 16 amino acids.

The chain links TRBV13 to TRBJ2-5; TRBD1 might be the D (6 bases). This CDR3 has 14 residues. Between the trimmed V and J ends, which lost 6 bases and 2 bases, there was a span of 13 bases. Germline V CDR1 and CDR2: PRHDT, FYEKMQ (reference sequence). DNA for the CDR3: TGTGCCAGCAGACTACAGGGCCCTCAAGAGACCCAGTACTTC. It codes for CASRLQGPQETQYF.

The V call is TRBV28, the J call TRBJ1-2; 9 bases agree with TRBD1. The V gene's germline CDR1 is MDHEN and CDR2 SYDVKM. The CDR3 covers 14 residues. V lost 10 bases, J lost 3 bases, and 9 bases stayed unmatched. The CDR3 DNA reads TGTGCCATCACCGGGACAGGGAGATACTATGGCTACACCTTC. Protein product: CAITGTGRYYGYTF.